The 25 T cell receptor beta chains below come from one sample, sequenced in a study of blood T cell repertoires in COVID-19. Assay: immunoSEQ multiplex PCR; the TCRdb copy retains only in-frame clones and omits some. The sample has roughly 92,000 clones; roughly 87% are singletons. Sequencing input: peripheral blood. Source of these receptors: a woman older than 75 with acute or convalescent COVID-19.

The rearrangement joins TRBV7-2 to TRBJ2-2, with a tentative D call TRBD1 (7 bases). V was clipped by 5 bases and J by 6 bases, with 13 bases between them. CDR3 length: 14 residues. Germline CDR1 SGHTA, CDR2 FQGNSA. The chain's CDR3 is CASSTRGRSGELFF. The CDR3 DNA is TGTGCCAGCAGCACCAGGGGGAGGTCCGGGGAGCTGTTTTTT.

This chain connects TRBV7-6 to TRBJ2-7; perhaps TRBD1 as D (7 bases). V was shortened by 2 bases and J by 0 bases, with 20 bases between the two germline ends. The CDR3 runs 18 residues. The germline V gene encodes CDR1 SGHVS and CDR2 FNYEAQ. The chain's CDR3 is CASSLSPPQGGSSYEQYF. CDR3 DNA: TGTGCCAGCAGCTTATCCCCCCCCCAGGGGGGTAGCTCCTACGAGCAGTACTTC.

This chain uses TRBV7-6 with TRBJ2-7; possible D gene TRBD1, 6 bases. Per the germline V gene, CDR1 is SGHVS and CDR2 is FNYEAQ. Trimming left V 5 bases short and J 4 bases short, with 18 bases between. The CDR3 covers 15 residues. The CDR3 reads CASSIPRDKLYEQYF. DNA for the CDR3: TGTGCCAGCAGCATCCCCCGGGACAAATTATACGAGCAGTACTTC.

This sequence joins TRBV27 and TRBJ2-1; TRBD2 matches 12 bases. CDR3 length: 14 amino acids. J was trimmed by 2 bases and V by 8 bases; bases with no gene match: 1. Germline-derived CDR1 and CDR2 are MNHEY and SMNVEV (reference sequence). In nucleotides, the CDR3 is TGTGCCAGCCGACTAGCGGGAGCCTACAATGAGCAGTTCTTC. This sequence encodes CASRLAGAYNEQFF.

This clone was observed a few times. This chain joins TRBV7-3 and TRBJ2-2, with 8 bases lining up with TRBD2. Germline V gives CDR1 SGHTA, CDR2 FQGTGA. CDR3 size: 16 residues. Germline trimming cut 5 bases from V and 5 bases from J; bases unmatched to any gene: 10. The CDR3 bases are TGTGCCAGCAGCCCAGTAGGAGGGACTAGGACCGGGGAGCTGTTTTTT. Translated, it gives CASSPVGGTRTGELFF.

The chain uses TRBV27 and TRBJ2-3, with D possibly matching TRBD1 (6 bases). V was cut by 6 bases and J by 0 bases, with 13 bases left in between. The germline gives CDR1 MNHEY, CDR2 SMNVEV (reference sequence). The CDR3 extends over 15 amino acids. The DNA of the CDR3 is TGTGCCAGCAGCCACGGACAGCTAAGCACAGATACGCAGTATTTT. As protein: CASSHGQLSTDTQYF.

The chain uses TRBV9 and TRBJ2-7; possibly TRBD2 for D (6 bases). Germline CDR1 and CDR2: SGDLS and YYNGEE. CDR3 length: 14 residues. The V and J ends lost 3 bases and 0 bases respectively, with 10 bases between them. The CDR3 protein is CASSGGTVSYEQYF. The DNA for the CDR3 is TGTGCCAGCAGCGGCGGGACGGTCTCCTACGAGCAGTACTTC.

V usage is TRBV19 and J usage is TRBJ2-5, with D perhaps TRBD2 (5 bases). CDR1 LNHDA and CDR2 SQIVND come from the germline V gene (reference sequence). V was clipped by 5 bases and J by 9 bases, with 22 bases between them. This CDR3 contains 15 residues. The CDR3 loop is CASSAPGIPLRAQYF. CDR3 nucleotide sequence: TGTGCCAGTAGTGCCCCCGGGATCCCCCTTAGGGCCCAGTACTTC.

The chain has TRBV6-1 and TRBJ1-6; no clear D. Per the germline V gene, CDR1 is MNHNS and CDR2 is SASEGT. V was trimmed by 2 bases and J by 6 bases, leaving 11 bases between them. This CDR3 is 15 amino acids long. Written as DNA, the CDR3 is TGTGCCAGCAGTGAAATGGTCAGCGGTAATTCACCCCTCCACTTT. Its translation is CASSEMVSGNSPLHF.

In the case of this clone: Its ends do not fully match the called genes, so a read error is possible. J is TRBJ2-1 and V is TRBV7-2, with D perhaps matching TRBD2 (6 bases). There are 14 residues in the CDR3. The germline gives CDR1 SGHTA, CDR2 FQGNSA. CDR3 region: CASSSGDSFNEQFF. For the CDR3, the DNA is TGTGCCAGCAGCTCGGGGGATTCCTTCAATGAGCAGTTCTTC.

The CDR3 DNA sequence: TGTGCCAGTAGTATGGGGAGAAATAGCAATCAGCCCCAGCATTTT. This codes for CASSMGRNSNQPQHF. The chain is built from TRBV19 and TRBJ1-5; no clear D gene. CDR1 is LNHDA, CDR2 SQIVND, per germline (reference sequence). Deletions cut 3 bases from V and 0 bases from J, with 9 bases between. CDR3 size: 15 residues.

The chain combines TRBV5-1 with TRBJ2-3, with 9 bases matching TRBD2. The CDR3 consists of 19 residues. The V and J ends lost 1 base and 4 bases, in that order; junction bases with no gene match: 16. The V gene's germline CDR1 is SGHRS and CDR2 YFSETQ. The CDR3 DNA sequence: TGCGCCAGCAGCTTGACGCCGGGACTAGCAGGCGGTTCGGCAGATACGCAGTATTTT. As protein: CASSLTPGLAGGSADTQYF.

The sample holds one count of this clone. The CDR3: CAWSGTAPWGVATQYF. CDR3 DNA sequence: TGTGCCTGGAGTGGGACTGCCCCCTGGGGGGTGGCTACGCAGTATTTT. The V call is TRBV30, the J call TRBJ2-3, with D perhaps TRBD2 (6 bases). In germline, CDR1 is GTSNPN, CDR2 SVGIG (reference sequence). There are 16 residues in the CDR3. V lost 1 base to trimming and J lost 8 bases, with 22 bases between them.

This clone was seen just once. This chain joins TRBV19 and TRBJ1-1, with 7 bases lining up with TRBD1. The CDR3 spans 13 residues. Germline CDR1 and CDR2: LNHDA and SQIVND (reference sequence). The trim removed 7 bases at V and 0 bases at J, leaving 2 bases unmatched. CDR3 in amino acids: CASKTGMNTEAFF. CDR3 DNA: TGTGCCAGTAAGACAGGGATGAACACTGAAGCTTTCTTT.

The chain couples TRBV5-1 to TRBJ2-5, with D perhaps TRBD2 (6 bases). The ends were cut back, 0 bases at V and 5 bases at J, with 11 bases in the middle. Looked up from germline, CDR1 is SGHRS and CDR2 is YFSETQ. CDR3 length equals 14 residues. The chain's CDR3 is CASSLAGGIETQYF. The CDR3 DNA reads TGCGCCAGCAGCTTGGCCGGGGGAATTGAGACCCAGTACTTC.

This sequence joins TRBV30 and TRBJ1-5; D is ambiguous. Germline V gene sequence: CDR1 GTSNPN, CDR2 SVGIG (reference sequence). The CDR3 covers 15 residues. V was shortened by 2 bases and J by 0 bases, with 11 bases between the two germline ends. The DNA for the CDR3 is TGTGCCTGGAGTAGCAGGTTTTATAGCAATCAGCCCCAGCATTTT. It is translated as CAWSSRFYSNQPQHF.

The rearrangement joins TRBV10-3 to TRBJ1-1, with D possibly being TRBD1 (6 bases). V was pared by 2 bases and J by 3 bases, with 16 bases between. Germline loops: CDR1 ENHRY, CDR2 SYGVKD. This CDR3 is 16 amino acids long. DNA for the CDR3: TGTGCCATCAGTGAGCGGGGGGGGGCAGGAGACACTGAAGCTTTCTTT. This translates into CAISERGGAGDTEAFF.

The sample holds one count of this clone. The CDR3 region has the DNA TGCGCCAGCAGCGCCCAGGGGGCAGACACAGATACGCAGTATTTT. Translation gives CASSAQGADTDTQYF. The J gene is TRBJ2-3, the V gene TRBV4-3; TRBD1 aligns across 8 bases. The CDR3 is made up of 15 amino acids. Per the germline V gene, CDR1 is LGHNA and CDR2 is YSLEER. V lost 5 bases to trimming and J lost 2 bases; unmatched junction nucleotides: 6.

This sequence joins TRBV27 and TRBJ1-2, with 8 bases aligning to TRBD1. After removal of 3 bases from V and 4 bases from J, the junction contained 7 bases not matched to a gene. This CDR3 has 15 residues. The V gene's germline CDR1 is MNHEY and CDR2 SMNVEV (reference sequence). In DNA form, the CDR3 reads TGTGCCAGCAGTTTTACAGGGGGGGTGGGCTATGGCTACACCTTC. Translation gives CASSFTGGVGYGYTF.

V is TRBV6-5 and J is TRBJ2-7; 7 nucleotides match TRBD2. Per germline, CDR1 MNHEY and CDR2 SVGAGI. Trimming at V came to 7 bases and at J to 1 base, leaving 1 base not matched to a gene. The CDR3 extends over 12 amino acids. CDR3 protein: CASKGLSYEQYF. The CDR3 DNA reads as TGTGCCAGCAAGGGACTATCCTACGAGCAGTACTTC.

The chain has TRBV7-9 and TRBJ2-5; 11 nucleotides agree with TRBD1. Germline values: CDR1 SEHNR, CDR2 FQNEAQ (reference sequence). V dropped 5 bases and J dropped 5; count of bases not matched to a gene: 7. CDR3 size: 15 residues. The CDR3 DNA is TGTGCCAGCAGCCCCGGGACAGGGGGACACGAGACCCAGTACTTC. Translated: CASSPGTGGHETQYF.

This clone was seen a single time. V and J are TRBV24-1 and TRBJ2-1, with a weak D call TRBD2 (6 bases). Germline CDR1 and CDR2: KGHDR and SFDVKD. Trimming left V 3 bases short and J 0 bases short, with 8 bases between. This CDR3 region has 15 residues. Written as DNA, the CDR3 is TGTGCCACCAGTGATGGGCGGGACTCCTACAATGAGCAGTTCTTC. This codes for CATSDGRDSYNEQFF.

The J gene is TRBJ2-7, the V gene TRBV7-2; 7 positions agree with TRBD2. Trimming took 1 base from V and 9 from J; bases not matched to a gene: 6. The CDR3 contains 13 residues. Per germline, CDR1 SGHTA and CDR2 FQGNSA. CDR3 coding DNA: TGTGCCAGCAGCTTAGACGGCGGGAGTTGGCAGTACTTC. Translated, it gives CASSLDGGSWQYF.

This sequence joins TRBV1 and TRBJ2-7; the table names TRBD2, a call not compared with the DNA. TRBV1 is labeled a pseudogene. The CDR3 loop spans 14 amino acids. The CDR3 nucleotides read TGCACCAGAGATAGCGGGAGGGCCGGTCACGAGCAGTACTTC. This sequence encodes CTRDSGRAGHEQYF.

V usage is TRBV9 and J usage is TRBJ1-6, with a weak D call TRBD1 (5 bases). Germline lookup yields CDR1 SGDLS and CDR2 YYNGEE. This CDR3 has 13 residues. The V end was cut by 8 bases, the J end by 1 base, with 7 bases between. CDR3 DNA: TGTGCCAGTAGGGGATCCTATAATTCACCCCTCCACTTT. Its translation is CASRGSYNSPLHF.